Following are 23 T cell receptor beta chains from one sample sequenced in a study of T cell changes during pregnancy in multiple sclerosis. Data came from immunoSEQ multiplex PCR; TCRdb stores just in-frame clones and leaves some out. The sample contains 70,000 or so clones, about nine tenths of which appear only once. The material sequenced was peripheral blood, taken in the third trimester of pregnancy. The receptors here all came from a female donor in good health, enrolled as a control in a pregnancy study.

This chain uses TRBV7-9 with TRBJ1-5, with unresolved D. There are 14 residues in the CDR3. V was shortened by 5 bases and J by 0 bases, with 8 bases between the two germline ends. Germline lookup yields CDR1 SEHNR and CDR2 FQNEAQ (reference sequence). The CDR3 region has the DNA TGTGCCAGCAGCCCTGCGAATAGCAATCAGCCCCAGCATTTT. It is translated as CASSPANSNQPQHF.

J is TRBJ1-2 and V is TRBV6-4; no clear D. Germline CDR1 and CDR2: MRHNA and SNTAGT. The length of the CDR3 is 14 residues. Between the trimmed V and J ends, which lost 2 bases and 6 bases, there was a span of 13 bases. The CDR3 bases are TGTGCCAGCAGTGACCGGGCGGGTAGTCATGGCTACACCTTC. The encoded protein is CASSDRAGSHGYTF.

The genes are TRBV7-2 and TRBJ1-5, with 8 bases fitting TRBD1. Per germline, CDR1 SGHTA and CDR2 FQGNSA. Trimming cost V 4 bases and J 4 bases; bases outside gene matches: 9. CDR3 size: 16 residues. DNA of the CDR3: TGTGCCAGCAGCTCTATACGGGACAGGAGTAATCAGCCCCAGCATTTT. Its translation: CASSSIRDRSNQPQHF.

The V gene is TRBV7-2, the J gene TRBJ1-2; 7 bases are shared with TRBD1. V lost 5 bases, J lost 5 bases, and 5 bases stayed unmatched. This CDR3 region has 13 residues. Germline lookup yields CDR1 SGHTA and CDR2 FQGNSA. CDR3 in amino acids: CASSVDRDYGYTF. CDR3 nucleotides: TGTGCCAGCAGCGTTGACAGGGATTATGGCTACACCTTC.

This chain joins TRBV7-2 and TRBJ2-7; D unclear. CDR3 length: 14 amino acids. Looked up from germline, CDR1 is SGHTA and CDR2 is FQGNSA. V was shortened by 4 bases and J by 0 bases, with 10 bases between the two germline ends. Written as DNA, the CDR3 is TGTGCCAGCAGCTCCACCTTCAGCTCCTACGAGCAGTACTTC. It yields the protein CASSSTFSSYEQYF.

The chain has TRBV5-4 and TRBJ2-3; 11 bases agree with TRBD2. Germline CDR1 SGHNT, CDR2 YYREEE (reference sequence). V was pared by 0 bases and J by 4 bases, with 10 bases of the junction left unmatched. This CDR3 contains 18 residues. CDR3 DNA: TGTGCCAGCAGCTTGGGGGCTAGCGGGGGGAGTGACGCAGATACGCAGTATTTT. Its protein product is CASSLGASGGSDADTQYF. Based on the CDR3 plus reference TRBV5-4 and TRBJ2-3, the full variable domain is ETGVTQSPTHLIKTRGQQVTLRCSSQSGHNTVSWYQQALGQGPQFIFQYYREEENGRGNFPPRFSGLQFPNYSSELNVNALELDDSALYLCASSLGASGGSDADTQYFGPGTRLTVL.

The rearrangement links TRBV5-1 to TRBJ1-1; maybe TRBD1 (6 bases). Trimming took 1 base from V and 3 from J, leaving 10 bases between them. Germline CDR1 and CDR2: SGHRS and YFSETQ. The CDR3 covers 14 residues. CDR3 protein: CASSLRGMDTEAFF. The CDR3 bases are TGCGCCAGCAGCTTGAGGGGGATGGACACTGAAGCTTTCTTT. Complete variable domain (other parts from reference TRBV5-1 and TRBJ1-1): KAGVTQTPRYLIKTRGQQVTLSCSPISGHRSVSWYQQTPGQGLQFLFEYFSETQRNKGNFPGRFSGRQFSNSRSEMNVSTLELGDSALYLCASSLRGMDTEAFFGQGTRLTVV.

The CDR3 nucleotides read TGTGCCAGCAGCTCCTCCACAGGGGGGGTGAATCAGCCCCAGCATTTT. It is translated as CASSSSTGGVNQPQHF. The chain links TRBV28 to TRBJ1-5; 8 bases are a match to TRBD1. Unmatched junction bases numbered 11, after V lost 6 bases and J lost 4 bases. This CDR3 comprises 16 residues. Per the germline V gene, CDR1 is MDHEN and CDR2 is SYDVKM.

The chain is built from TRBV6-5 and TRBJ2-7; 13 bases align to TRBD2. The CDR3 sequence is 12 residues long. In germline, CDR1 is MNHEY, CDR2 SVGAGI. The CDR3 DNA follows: TGTGTCACACTAGCGGGAGGGTACGAGCAGTACTTC. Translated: CVTLAGGYEQYF.

The CDR3 sequence is CASSSGASVDTQYF. The CDR3 bases are TGTGCCAGCAGCTCAGGGGCGTCAGTAGATACGCAGTATTTT. V usage is TRBV7-2 and J usage is TRBJ2-3; perhaps TRBD1 as D (6 bases). The length of the CDR3 is 14 residues. The germline V gene encodes CDR1 SGHTA and CDR2 FQGNSA. V lost 4 bases and J lost 5, with 13 bases in between. Drawing the rest from reference TRBV7-2 and TRBJ2-3, the complete variable domain is GAGVSQSPSNKVTEKGKDVELRCDPISGHTALYWYRQSLGQGLEFLIYFQGNSAPDKSGLPSDRFSAERTGGSVSTLTIQRTQQEDSAVYLCASSSGASVDTQYFGPGTRLTVL.

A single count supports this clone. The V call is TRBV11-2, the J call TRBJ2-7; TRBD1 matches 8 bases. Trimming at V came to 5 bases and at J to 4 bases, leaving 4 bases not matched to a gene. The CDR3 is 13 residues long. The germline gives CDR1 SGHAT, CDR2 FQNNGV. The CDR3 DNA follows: TGTGCCAGCAGCCTAAGGACAGGGTACGAGCAGTACTTC. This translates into CASSLRTGYEQYF.

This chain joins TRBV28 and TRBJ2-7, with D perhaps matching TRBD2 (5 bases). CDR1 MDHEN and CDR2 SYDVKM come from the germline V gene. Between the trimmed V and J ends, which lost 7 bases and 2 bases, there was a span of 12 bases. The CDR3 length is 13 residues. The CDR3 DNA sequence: TGTGCCAGCAATCCGGGAATGCCCTACGAGCAGTACTTC. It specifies CASNPGMPYEQYF. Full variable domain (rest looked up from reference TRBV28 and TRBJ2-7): DVKVTQSSRYLVKRTGEKVFLECVQDMDHENMFWYRQDPGLGLRLIYFSYDVKMKEKGDIPEGYSVSREKKERFSLILESASTNQTSMYLCASNPGMPYEQYFGPGTRLTVT.

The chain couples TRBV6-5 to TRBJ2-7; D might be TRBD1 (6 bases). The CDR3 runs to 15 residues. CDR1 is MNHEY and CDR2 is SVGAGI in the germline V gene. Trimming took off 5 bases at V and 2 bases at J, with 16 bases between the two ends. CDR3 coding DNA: TGTGCCAGCAGTCCCACAGGGTTCCAAACCTACGAGCAGTACTTC. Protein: CASSPTGFQTYEQYF.

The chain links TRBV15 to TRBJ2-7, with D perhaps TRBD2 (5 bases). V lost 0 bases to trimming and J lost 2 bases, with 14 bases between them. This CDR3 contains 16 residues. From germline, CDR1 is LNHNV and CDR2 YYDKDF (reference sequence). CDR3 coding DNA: TGTGCCACCAGCAGAGATAGGGCTAGCAGTGCCTACGAGCAGTACTTC. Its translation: CATSRDRASSAYEQYF.

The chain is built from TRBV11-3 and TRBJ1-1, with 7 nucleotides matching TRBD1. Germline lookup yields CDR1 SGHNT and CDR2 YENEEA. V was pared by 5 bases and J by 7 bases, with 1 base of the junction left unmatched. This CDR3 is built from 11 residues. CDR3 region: CASSQGGEAFF. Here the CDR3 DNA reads TGTGCCAGCAGCCAGGGGGGTGAAGCTTTCTTT. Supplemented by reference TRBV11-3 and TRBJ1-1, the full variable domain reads EAGVVQSPRYKIIEKKQPVAFWCNPISGHNTLYWYLQNLGQGPELLIRYENEEAVDDSQLPKDRFSAERLKGVDSTLKIQPAELGDSAVYLCASSQGGEAFFGQGTRLTVV.

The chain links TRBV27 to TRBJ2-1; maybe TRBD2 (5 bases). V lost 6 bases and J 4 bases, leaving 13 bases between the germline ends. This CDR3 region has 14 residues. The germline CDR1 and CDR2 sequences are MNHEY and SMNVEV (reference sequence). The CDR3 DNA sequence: TGTGCCAGCAGCTCCCAGGACTTTTACAATGAGCAGTTCTTC. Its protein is CASSSQDFYNEQFF.

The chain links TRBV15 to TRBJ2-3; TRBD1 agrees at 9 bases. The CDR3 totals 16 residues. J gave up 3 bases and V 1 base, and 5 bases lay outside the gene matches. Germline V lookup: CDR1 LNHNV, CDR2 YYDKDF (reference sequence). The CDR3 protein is CATSRARGQGTDTQYF. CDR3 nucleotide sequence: TGTGCCACCAGCAGAGCTAGGGGACAGGGAACAGATACGCAGTATTTT.

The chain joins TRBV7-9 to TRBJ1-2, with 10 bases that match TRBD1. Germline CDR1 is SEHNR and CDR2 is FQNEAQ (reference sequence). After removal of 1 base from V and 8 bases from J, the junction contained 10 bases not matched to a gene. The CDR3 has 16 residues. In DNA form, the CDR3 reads TGTGCCAGCAGCTTAGTTTACCTGACAGGGGGCGAAGGCTACACCTTC. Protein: CASSLVYLTGGEGYTF.

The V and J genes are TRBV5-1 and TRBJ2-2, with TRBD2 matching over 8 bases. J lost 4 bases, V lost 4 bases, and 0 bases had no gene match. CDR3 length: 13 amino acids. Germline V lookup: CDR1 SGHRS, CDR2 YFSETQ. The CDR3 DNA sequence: TGCGCCAGCAGCAGCGGGGGCACCGGGGAGCTGTTTTTT. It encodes CASSSGGTGELFF.

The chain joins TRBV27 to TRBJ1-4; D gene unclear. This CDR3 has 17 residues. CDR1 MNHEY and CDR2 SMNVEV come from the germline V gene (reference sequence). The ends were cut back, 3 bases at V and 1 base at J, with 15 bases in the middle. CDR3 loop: CASSFGVAALTNEKLFF. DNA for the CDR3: TGTGCCAGCAGTTTTGGAGTGGCAGCCTTAACTAATGAAAAACTGTTTTTT.

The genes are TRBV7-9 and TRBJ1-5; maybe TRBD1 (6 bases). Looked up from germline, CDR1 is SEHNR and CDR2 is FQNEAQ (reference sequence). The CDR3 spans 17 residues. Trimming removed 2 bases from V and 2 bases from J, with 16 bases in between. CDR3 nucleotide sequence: TGTGCCAGCAGCTTATCCCCGGGGGGCGGACGCAATCAGCCCCAGCATTTT. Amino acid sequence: CASSLSPGGGRNQPQHF.

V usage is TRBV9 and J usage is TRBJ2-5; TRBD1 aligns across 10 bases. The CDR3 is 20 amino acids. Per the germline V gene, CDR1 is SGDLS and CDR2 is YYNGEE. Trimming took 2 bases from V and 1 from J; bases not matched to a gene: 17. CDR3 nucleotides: TGTGCCAGCAGCGTCCCTAGCGGGTACGGGACAGGGGCCGCCCAAGAGACCCAGTACTTC. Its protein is CASSVPSGYGTGAAQETQYF.

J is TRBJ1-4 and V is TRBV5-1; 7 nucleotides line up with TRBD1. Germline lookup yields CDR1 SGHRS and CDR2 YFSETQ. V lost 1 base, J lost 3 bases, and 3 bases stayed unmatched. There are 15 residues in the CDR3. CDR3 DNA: TGCGCCAGCAGCTTGTCGGACAGGTCTAATGAAAAACTGTTTTTT. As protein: CASSLSDRSNEKLFF. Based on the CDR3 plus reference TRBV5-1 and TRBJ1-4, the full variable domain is KAGVTQTPRYLIKTRGQQVTLSCSPISGHRSVSWYQQTPGQGLQFLFEYFSETQRNKGNFPGRFSGRQFSNSRSEMNVSTLELGDSALYLCASSLSDRSNEKLFFGSGTQLSVL.